This is a list of T cell receptor beta chains from one sample in a study of CD8+ T cells in alopecia areata. TCRdb keeps only in-frame clones here, not all; method: immunoSEQ multiplex PCR. The sample has about 130,000 clones, 58% seen once. Material: CD4+ T cells sorted from blood, obtained at week 0. The origin of the receptors is a human donor with alopecia areata. Each CDR3 is given with its conserved first and last residue. Fields, in order: J gene, D gene, V gene, clone size, CDR3 protein, CDR3 DNA. D genes are given only for firm matches. Clone size is given for some rows only: seen once, a few or many times, or a class if the clone is expanded.

TRBJ1-5,.,TRBV27,.,CASSSRTGGGNQPQHF,TGTGCCAGCAGTTCGAGGACTGGAGGAGGCAATCAGCCCCAGCATTTT
TRBJ2-5,.,TRBV18,.,CASSPGMAVQETQYF,TGTGCCAGCTCACCAGGTATGGCAGTCCAAGAGACCCAGTACTTC
TRBJ2-7,.,TRBV2,few,CASSGNYEQYF,TGTGCCAGCAGTGGGAACTACGAGCAGTACTTC
TRBJ2-5,TRBD2,TRBV5-4,once,CASSLWASGVGGEETQYF,TGTGCCAGCAGCTTGTGGGCTAGCGGGGTAGGAGGGGAAGAGACCCAGTACTTC
TRBJ2-1,.,TRBV5-6,.,CASSEDRRGNEQFF,TGTGCCAGCAGCGAGGACAGGAGGGGCAATGAGCAGTTCTTC
TRBJ1-6,TRBD1,TRBV5-4,.,CASRPDRNSPLHF,TGTGCCAGCAGGCCGGACAGGAATTCACCCCTCCACTTT
TRBJ2-3,TRBD2,TRBV7-8,.,CASSPQTSGGRTDTQYF,TGTGCCAGCAGCCCGCAGACTAGCGGGGGGCGCACAGATACGCAGTATTTT
TRBJ2-2,TRBD1,TRBV29-1,.,CSARDRMDRELFF,TGCAGCGCCCGGGACAGGATGGACCGGGAGCTGTTTTTT
TRBJ2-5,.,TRBV28,.,CAIGSGFQESQYF,TGTGCCATCGGATCAGGGTTTCAAGAGTCCCAGTACTTC
TRBJ2-5,TRBD2,TRBV7-2,.,CASSLAGSEASGIRWETQYF,TGTGCCAGCAGCTTAGCGGGCTCTGAGGCTAGCGGGATTCGGTGGGAGACCCAGTACTTC
TRBJ1-4,.,TRBV5-1,.,CASSLGATNEKLFF,TGCGCCAGCAGCTTGGGTGCAACTAATGAAAAACTGTTTTTT
TRBJ2-7,TRBD1,TRBV10-3,few,CAIKPGGYEQYF,TGTGCCATCAAACCAGGGGGCTACGAGCAGTACTTC
TRBJ2-7,.,TRBV30,.,CAWATGDSYEQYF,TGTGCCTGGGCCACGGGTGACTCCTACGAGCAGTACTTC
TRBJ2-7,.,TRBV5-1,.,CASSLGGVGRFF,TGCGCCAGCAGCTTGGGAGGGGTCGGGCGGTTCTTC
TRBJ1-2,TRBD1,TRBV2,.,CASSEYRGDYGYTF,TGTGCCAGCAGTGAATACAGGGGGGACTATGGCTACACCTTC
TRBJ2-7,TRBD2,TRBV5-6,once,CASSLVSGRGTGYEQYF,TGTGCCAGCAGCTTGGTTAGCGGGAGGGGGACCGGCTACGAGCAGTACTTC
TRBJ1-1,.,TRBV18,.,CASSPRDTPTEAFF,TGTGCCAGCTCACCACGGGACACCCCCACTGAAGCTTTCTTT
TRBJ1-5,TRBD1,TRBV5-5,.,CASSRGQGGYNQPQHF,TGTGCCAGCAGCCGAGGACAGGGGGGTTACAATCAGCCCCAGCATTTT
TRBJ1-5,.,TRBV19,.,CASSIGTYSNQPQHF,TGTGCCAGTAGTATCGGTACTTATAGCAATCAGCCCCAGCATTTT
TRBJ2-1,TRBD2,TRBV7-2,few,CASRRAGTSGSGEQFF,TGTGCCAGCAGGAGGGCCGGGACTAGCGGCTCCGGTGAGCAGTTCTTC
TRBJ1-2,.,TRBV4-1,.,CASSPRLGENYGYTF,TGCGCCAGCAGCCCCCGACTGGGGGAGAACTATGGCTACACCTTC
TRBJ1-1,.,TRBV6-1,.,CASSEVVEAFF,TGTGCCAGCAGTGAAGTAGTTGAAGCTTTCTTT
TRBJ1-2,.,TRBV5-6,.,CASSLIHRPNYGYTF,TGTGCCAGCAGCTTGATCCACAGGCCTAACTATGGCTACACCTTC
TRBJ1-2,.,TRBV4-3,few,CASSPSTVRVYGYTF,TGCGCCAGCAGCCCTTCGACAGTTAGGGTCTATGGCTACACCTTC
TRBJ1-2,.,TRBV19,few,CASSIEGKFYGYTF,TGTGCCAGTAGTATAGAGGGAAAATTCTATGGCTACACCTTC
TRBJ2-3,TRBD1,TRBV7-7,few,CASSPGQGADTQYF,TGTGCCAGCAGCCCCGGACAGGGGGCAGATACGCAGTATTTT
TRBJ2-7,TRBD1,TRBV29-1,.,CSVLLGQGNNYEQYF,TGCAGCGTTCTCCTTGGACAGGGCAATAACTACGAGCAGTACTTC
TRBJ2-6,TRBD1,TRBV4-1,few,CASSQGATGGIGSGANVLTF,TGCGCCAGCAGCCAAGGAGCTACAGGGGGCATCGGGTCTGGGGCCAACGTCCTGACTTTC
TRBJ2-7,.,TRBV2,.,CASRQAYEQYF,TGTGCCAGCAGGCAGGCCTACGAGCAGTACTTC
TRBJ2-3,.,TRBV28,few,CASKPAGSTDTQYF,TGTGCCAGCAAGCCGGCGGGGAGCACAGATACGCAGTATTTT
TRBJ1-1,.,TRBV5-1,.,CASSLEYQGYTEAFF,TGCGCCAGCAGCTTGGAGTATCAGGGGTATACTGAAGCTTTCTTT
TRBJ2-3,.,TRBV6-5,.,CASSYVRGGRPDTQYF,TGTGCCAGCAGTTACGTTAGGGGGGGCCGACCAGATACGCAGTATTTT
TRBJ2-3,TRBD2,TRBV7-3,.,CASSFASGGTDTQYF,TGTGCCAGCAGCTTCGCTAGCGGGGGAACAGATACGCAGTATTTT
TRBJ2-7,TRBD1,TRBV7-3,.,CASSSGQGEQYF,TGTGCCAGCAGCTCTGGACAGGGCGAGCAGTACTTC
TRBJ2-7,.,TRBV5-1,.,CASHQGTYEQYF,TGCGCCAGCCACCAGGGGACCTACGAGCAGTACTTC
TRBJ2-7,TRBD2,TRBV30,.,CAWSRGRDGEQYF,TGTGCCTGGAGTCGGGGGAGGGATGGGGAGCAGTACTTC